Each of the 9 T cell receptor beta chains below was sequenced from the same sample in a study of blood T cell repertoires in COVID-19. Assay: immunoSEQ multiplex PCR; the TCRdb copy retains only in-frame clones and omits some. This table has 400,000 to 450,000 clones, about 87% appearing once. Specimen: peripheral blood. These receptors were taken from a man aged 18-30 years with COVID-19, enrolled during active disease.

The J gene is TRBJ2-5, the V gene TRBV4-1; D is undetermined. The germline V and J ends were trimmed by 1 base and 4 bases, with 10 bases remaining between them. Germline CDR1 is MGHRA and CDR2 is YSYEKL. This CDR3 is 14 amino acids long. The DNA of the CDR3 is TGCGCCAGCAGCCAAGCTAGTAATCGAGAGACCCAGTACTTC. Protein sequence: CASSQASNRETQYF.

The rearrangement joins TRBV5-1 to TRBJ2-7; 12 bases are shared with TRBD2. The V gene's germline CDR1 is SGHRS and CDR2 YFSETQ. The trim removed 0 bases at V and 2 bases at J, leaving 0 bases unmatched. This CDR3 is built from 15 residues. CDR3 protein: CASSLGLAGAYEQYF. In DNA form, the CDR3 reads TGCGCCAGCAGCTTGGGACTAGCGGGGGCCTACGAGCAGTACTTC.

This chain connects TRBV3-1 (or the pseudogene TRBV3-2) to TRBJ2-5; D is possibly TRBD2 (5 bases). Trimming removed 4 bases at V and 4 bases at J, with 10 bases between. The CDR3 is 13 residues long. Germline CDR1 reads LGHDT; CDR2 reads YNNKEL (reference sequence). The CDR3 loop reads CASSPRTVETQYF. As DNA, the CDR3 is TGTGCCAGCAGCCCCCGGACTGTAGAGACCCAGTACTTC.

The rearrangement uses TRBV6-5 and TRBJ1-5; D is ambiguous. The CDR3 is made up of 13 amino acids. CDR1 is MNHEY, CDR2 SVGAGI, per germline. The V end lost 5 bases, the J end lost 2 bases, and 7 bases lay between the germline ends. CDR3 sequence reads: CASSRRGNQPQHF. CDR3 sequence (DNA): TGTGCCAGCAGTAGACGGGGCAATCAGCCCCAGCATTTT.

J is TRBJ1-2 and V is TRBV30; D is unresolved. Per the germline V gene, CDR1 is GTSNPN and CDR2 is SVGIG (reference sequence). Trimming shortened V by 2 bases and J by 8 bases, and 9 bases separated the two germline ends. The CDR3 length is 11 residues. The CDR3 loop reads CAWSWEGGYTF. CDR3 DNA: TGTGCCTGGAGTTGGGAGGGCGGCTACACCTTC.

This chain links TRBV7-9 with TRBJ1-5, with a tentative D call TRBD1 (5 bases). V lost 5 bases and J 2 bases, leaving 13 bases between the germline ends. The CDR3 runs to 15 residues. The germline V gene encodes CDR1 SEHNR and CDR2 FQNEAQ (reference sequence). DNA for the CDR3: TGTGCCAGCAGCCAGGGCAGGGATGGCAATCAGCCCCAGCATTTT. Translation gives CASSQGRDGNQPQHF.

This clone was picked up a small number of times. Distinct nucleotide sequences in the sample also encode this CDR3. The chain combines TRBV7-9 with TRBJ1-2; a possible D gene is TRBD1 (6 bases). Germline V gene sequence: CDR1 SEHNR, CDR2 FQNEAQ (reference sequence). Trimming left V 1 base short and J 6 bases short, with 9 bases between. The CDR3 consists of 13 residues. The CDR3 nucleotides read TGTGCCAGCAGCTTAGAGAACAGGGATGGCTACACCTTC. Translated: CASSLENRDGYTF.

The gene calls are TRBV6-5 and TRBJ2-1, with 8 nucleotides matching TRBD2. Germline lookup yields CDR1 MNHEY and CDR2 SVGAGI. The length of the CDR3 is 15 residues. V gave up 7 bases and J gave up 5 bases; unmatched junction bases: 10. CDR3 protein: CASTPGTSSNNEQFF. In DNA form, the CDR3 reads TGTGCCAGCACCCCCGGGACTAGTTCTAACAATGAGCAGTTCTTC.

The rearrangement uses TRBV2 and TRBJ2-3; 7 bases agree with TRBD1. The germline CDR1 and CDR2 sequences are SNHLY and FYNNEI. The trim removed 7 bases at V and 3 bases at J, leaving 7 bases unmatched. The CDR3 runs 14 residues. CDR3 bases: TGTGCCAGCAACCACGGACAGGTAACAGATACGCAGTATTTT. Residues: CASNHGQVTDTQYF. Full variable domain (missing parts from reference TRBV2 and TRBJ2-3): EPEVTQTPSHQVTQMGQEVILRCVPISNHLYFYWYRQILGQKVEFLVSFYNNEISEKSEIFDDQFSVERPDGSNFTLKIRSTKLEDSAMYFCASNHGQVTDTQYFGPGTRLTVL.